This T cell receptor (beta chain) was identified in a study of CD8+ T cells in alopecia areata. Study summary: Each of the treated patients was given oral tofacitinib, 5 to 10 mg twice daily, for moderate-to-severe alopecia areata. Once tofacitinib had been taken for 6 to 18 months, 6 months off drug followed.

Extraction and reverse transcription of RNA yielded cDNA as the sequencing template. Method: immunoSEQ multiplex PCR; TCRdb's copy keeps in-frame clones and lacks some. The data show more than 150,000 clones, 50% to 70% seen once. V was shortened by 3 bases and J by 0 bases, with 3 bases between the two germline ends. This CDR3 contains 14 residues. Germline V lookup: CDR1 LGHNA, CDR2 YNFKEQ. Regarding this clone: This may come from a read error, since a much larger clone is one base off.

This clonotype was sampled from a human donor with alopecia areata. Sequences were derived from CD4+ T cells sorted from blood, sampled at week 0. The chain joins TRBV4-2 to TRBJ1-6; D remains unclear. The CDR3 region is CASSHSSYNSPLHF. In nucleotides, the CDR3 is TGTGCCAGCAGCCACAGCTCCTATAATTCACCCCTCCACTTT.